The 27 T cell receptor beta chains below were found in one sample sequenced in a study of cytomegalovirus exposure and HLA in healthy donors. Amplification used 60 Vbeta primers and 13 Jbeta primers. Method: immunoSEQ multiplex PCR; TCRdb's copy keeps in-frame clones and lacks some. Of approximately 220,000 clones listed, under 80% are singletons. Material: PBMCs. The origin of the receptors is a woman in her 30s in good health and CMV-seronegative.

CDR3 nucleotides: TGTGCCAGCAGCTTGTCCGGGGGGATTACCTACGAGCAGTACTTC. It codes for CASSLSGGITYEQYF. The gene calls are TRBV5-4 and TRBJ2-7; TRBD2 matches 7 bases. The V segment lost 1 base and the J segment 2 bases; nucleotides outside the gene matches: 6. The length of the CDR3 is 15 residues. The germline V gene has CDR1 SGHNT and CDR2 YYREEE (reference sequence). The variable domain in full, with the rest retrieved from reference TRBV5-4 and TRBJ2-7, is ETGVTQSPTHLIKTRGQQVTLRCSSQSGHNTVSWYQQALGQGPQFIFQYYREEENGRGNFPPRFSGLQFPNYSSELNVNALELDDSALYLCASSLSGGITYEQYFGPGTRLTVT.

The chain employs TRBV6-1 and TRBJ1-2; no clear D. The germline CDR1 and CDR2 sequences are MNHNS and SASEGT. CDR3 length: 13 amino acids. The ends were cut back, 6 bases at V and 7 bases at J, with 15 bases in the middle. The CDR3 region has the DNA TGTGCCAGCAGGTTGGGTGAGGCAGTTGGCTACACCTTC. Residues: CASRLGEAVGYTF.

The rearrangement links TRBV7-8 to TRBJ2-1; 9 bases map to TRBD1. CDR1 and CDR2 (germline): SGHVS, FQNEAQ. V was clipped by 5 bases and J by 4 bases; unmatched bases: 6. The CDR3 length is 15 residues. As DNA, the CDR3 is TGTGCCAGCAGCACACAGGGGGCGTTTTACAATGAGCAGTTCTTC. Translating it yields CASSTQGAFYNEQFF.

The V and J genes are TRBV2 and TRBJ1-2; D is ambiguous. The CDR3 consists of 14 residues. The V gene lost 6 bases and the J gene lost 8 bases, with 19 bases spanning the gap. Germline V CDR1 and CDR2: SNHLY, FYNNEI. As DNA, the CDR3 is TGTGCCAGCAGAACCCCGAGGGAGGGAGTGGGCTACACCTTC. Translation: CASRTPREGVGYTF.

The chain couples TRBV15 to TRBJ1-1; TRBD1 matches 7 bases. The ends lost 5 bases at V and 4 bases at J; junction bases unmatched: 10. Germline lookup yields CDR1 LNHNV and CDR2 YYDKDF (reference sequence). The CDR3 has 15 amino acids. CDR3 in DNA: TGTGCCACCAGCCAAGACAGGGATGAGAGCACTGAAGCTTTCTTT. Protein: CATSQDRDESTEAFF. Combining the CDR3 with reference TRBV15 and TRBJ1-1 gives the whole variable domain DAMVIQNPRYQVTQFGKPVTLSCSQTLNHNVMYWYQQKSSQAPKLLFHYYDKDFNNEADTPDNFQSRRPNTSFCFLDIRSPGLGDTAMYLCATSQDRDESTEAFFGQGTRLTVV.

Only a few counts were recorded for this clone. V usage is TRBV9 and J usage is TRBJ2-7; D remains unclear. The V gene's germline CDR1 is SGDLS and CDR2 YYNGEE. V gave up 4 bases and J gave up 4 bases, with 12 bases separating them. The CDR3 sequence is 13 residues long. The CDR3 coding sequence is TGTGCCAGCAGCCCCTCGAGGAATTACGAGCAGTACTTC. It translates to CASSPSRNYEQYF.

This chain joins TRBV7-9 and TRBJ2-3; TRBD2 matches at 10 bases. Germline CDR1 is SEHNR and CDR2 is FQNEAQ (reference sequence). The CDR3 sequence is 14 residues long. V was pared by 5 bases and J by 4 bases, with 3 bases of the junction left unmatched. CDR3 bases: TGTGCCAGCAGCCAAGGACTAGCGGCAGATACGCAGTATTTT. Translation gives CASSQGLAADTQYF.

The J gene is TRBJ2-5, the V gene TRBV5-1; possibly TRBD2 for D (6 bases). This CDR3 region has 13 residues. V lost 4 bases, J lost 5 bases, and 12 bases lay in between. Germline V gene sequence: CDR1 SGHRS, CDR2 YFSETQ. The CDR3 coding sequence is TGCGCCAGCAGCCCCCCCCGGGGGGAGACCCAGTACTTC. Residues: CASSPPRGETQYF. Combining the CDR3 with reference TRBV5-1 and TRBJ2-5 gives the whole variable domain KAGVTQTPRYLIKTRGQQVTLSCSPISGHRSVSWYQQTPGQGLQFLFEYFSETQRNKGNFPGRFSGRQFSNSRSEMNVSTLELGDSALYLCASSPPRGETQYFGPGTRLLVL.

On this clone: Other DNA sequences in the sample encode the same CDR3. The J gene is TRBJ2-3, the V gene TRBV6-4; 10 nucleotides line up with TRBD2. Germline loops: CDR1 MRHNA, CDR2 SNTAGT. This CDR3 comprises 14 residues. After removal of 3 bases from V and 3 bases from J, the junction contained 0 bases not matched to a gene. As DNA, the CDR3 is TGTGCCAGCAGTGAAGCGGGAGGGACAGATACGCAGTATTTT. The encoded protein is CASSEAGGTDTQYF.

The V call is TRBV5-1, the J call TRBJ2-5; 9 bases agree with TRBD1. The ends lost 0 bases at V and 5 bases at J; junction bases unmatched: 2. Germline V gene data show CDR1 as SGHRS and CDR2 as YFSETQ. The CDR3 is 14 residues long. CDR3 DNA sequence: TGCGCCAGCAGCTTGGGACAGGGGGTCGAGACCCAGTACTTC. Its protein is CASSLGQGVETQYF.

The V call is TRBV2, the J call TRBJ1-1; D ambiguous. CDR1 SNHLY and CDR2 FYNNEI come from the germline V gene. Trimming stripped 6 bases from V and 0 bases from J, with 5 bases between. This CDR3 spans 12 amino acids. CDR3 coding DNA: TGTGCCAGCAGGTACATGAACACTGAAGCTTTCTTT. Its protein is CASRYMNTEAFF.

Of note for this clone: An end of the junction does not agree with germline; a read error may underlie this. The chain is built from TRBV7-7 and TRBJ2-1; 8 bases are shared with TRBD2. The CDR3 covers 14 residues. Germline values: CDR1 SSHAT, CDR2 FNYEAQ (reference sequence). The CDR3 sequence: CASSPLAGNNEQFF. CDR3 nucleotide sequence: TGTGCTAGCAGCCCCTTAGCGGGGAACAATGAGCAGTTCTTC.

The gene calls are TRBV6-5 and TRBJ2-7; 8 bases agree with TRBD1. Germline values: CDR1 MNHEY, CDR2 SVGAGI. The V segment lost 8 bases and the J segment 2 bases; nucleotides outside the gene matches: 11. This CDR3 is 15 amino acids long. The CDR3, as DNA: TGTGCCAGCGGGACCTGGGACAGGTTACCCTACGAGCAGTACTTC. Its protein is CASGTWDRLPYEQYF.

The rearrangement uses TRBV6-4 and TRBJ2-1, with TRBD2 matching over 13 bases. The V segment lost 6 bases and the J segment 4 bases; nucleotides outside the gene matches: 3. The CDR3 totals 15 residues. Germline CDR1 MRHNA, CDR2 SNTAGT. CDR3 amino acids: CASRETSGGYNEQFF. The CDR3 bases are TGTGCCAGCAGGGAGACTAGCGGGGGGTACAATGAGCAGTTCTTC.

V and J are TRBV6-5 and TRBJ1-2; D unclear. Looked up from germline, CDR1 is MNHEY and CDR2 is SVGAGI. The CDR3 runs to 13 residues. Between the trimmed V and J ends, which lost 10 bases and 1 base, there was a span of 13 bases. The CDR3, as DNA: TGTGCCACCCGGCCTCCGGGTAACTATGGCTACACCTTC. It encodes CATRPPGNYGYTF.

Only one count was recorded for this clone. The chain couples TRBV7-6 to TRBJ1-3, with D maybe TRBD1 (6 bases). Germline-derived CDR1 and CDR2 are SGHVS and FNYEAQ. Trimming shortened V by 1 base and J by 3 bases, and 10 bases separated the two germline ends. This CDR3 contains 15 residues. Written as DNA, the CDR3 is TGTGCCAGCAGCTTAGAGTGGGGGCTTGGAAACACCATATATTTT. Encoded protein: CASSLEWGLGNTIYF.

The chain combines TRBV30 with TRBJ1-3; maybe TRBD1 (5 bases). V gave up 7 bases and J gave up 0 bases, with 13 bases separating them. The CDR3 contains 14 residues. The V gene's germline CDR1 is GTSNPN and CDR2 SVGIG (reference sequence). DNA of the CDR3: TGTGCCTCGCGGGACGAGAGCTCTGGAAACACCATATATTTT. It codes for CASRDESSGNTIYF.

The chain has TRBV19 and TRBJ2-1; 11 bases align to TRBD2. Germline CDR1 LNHDA, CDR2 SQIVND (reference sequence). Trimming removed 1 base from V and 5 bases from J; junction bases left unmatched: 1. The CDR3 consists of 15 residues. This chain's CDR3 is CASSIVAGGDNEQFF. Written as DNA, the CDR3 is TGTGCCAGTAGTATAGTAGCGGGGGGGGACAATGAGCAGTTCTTC.

The table lists this clone with a count of one. The chain joins TRBV19 to TRBJ1-4, with 8 bases fitting TRBD1. The CDR3 is 18 amino acids. Germline V gene data show CDR1 as LNHDA and CDR2 as SQIVND (reference sequence). V lost 5 bases to trimming and J lost 2 bases; unmatched junction nucleotides: 13. CDR3 nucleotide sequence: TGTGCCAGTAGTTCACTACTGGACAGGGAAGATACTAATGAAAAACTGTTTTTT. Residues: CASSSLLDREDTNEKLFF.

The chain uses TRBV6-5 and TRBJ2-1, with 13 bases that match TRBD2. This CDR3 has 13 residues. The germline gives CDR1 MNHEY, CDR2 SVGAGI. V was clipped by 6 bases and J by 11 bases; unmatched bases: 4. The CDR3 is CASSQGLAGKQFF. The DNA of the CDR3 is TGTGCCAGCAGCCAGGGACTAGCGGGAAAGCAGTTCTTC.

V usage is TRBV19 and J usage is TRBJ1-1; 7 bases agree with TRBD1. Germline trimming cut 2 bases from V and 6 bases from J; bases unmatched to any gene: 6. Germline assignment: CDR1 LNHDA and CDR2 SQIVND (reference sequence). This CDR3 comprises 14 residues. CDR3 DNA sequence: TGTGCCAGTAGTATACAACAGGGGTATCCTGAAGCTTTCTTT. It specifies CASSIQQGYPEAFF.

The genes are TRBV15 and TRBJ2-2; D unresolved. CDR1 LNHNV and CDR2 YYDKDF come from the germline V gene (reference sequence). This CDR3 contains 14 residues. V was cut by 4 bases and J by 0 bases, with 6 bases left in between. CDR3 loop: CATSTDANTGELFF. CDR3 DNA: TGTGCCACCAGCACAGACGCGAACACCGGGGAGCTGTTTTTT.

This clone was detected only once. This chain joins TRBV11-3 and TRBJ2-1; D may be TRBD1 (6 bases). The V end lost 4 bases, the J end lost 2 bases, and 12 bases lay between the germline ends. The germline CDR1 and CDR2 sequences are SGHNT and YENEEA. This CDR3 has 15 amino acids. The CDR3 DNA reads TGTGCCAGCAGCTCAGAGACAGGCCCCTACAATGAGCAGTTCTTC. Its protein product is CASSSETGPYNEQFF.

This chain links TRBV19 with TRBJ1-2; possibly TRBD1 for D (5 bases). Germline V gene data show CDR1 as LNHDA and CDR2 as SQIVND (reference sequence). CDR3 length equals 16 residues. The germline V and J ends were trimmed by 5 bases and 4 bases, with 20 bases remaining between them. The CDR3, as DNA: TGTGCCAGTAGTGGTGGGGGGTCCTCCCTTTTCTATGGCTACACCTTC. Translating it yields CASSGGGSSLFYGYTF.

The V gene is TRBV5-6, the J gene TRBJ2-3; TRBD1 matches at 8 bases. In germline, CDR1 is SGHDT, CDR2 YYEEEE. J gave up 4 bases and V 5 bases, and 9 bases lay outside the gene matches. The CDR3 length is 15 residues. This CDR3 reads CASSAPGQVPDTQYF. CDR3 nucleotide sequence: TGTGCCAGCAGTGCGCCGGGACAGGTACCAGATACGCAGTATTTT.

The CDR3 loop reads CASSQDGAGGGADTQYF. DNA of the CDR3: TGCGCCAGCAGCCAAGATGGGGCGGGGGGAGGAGCAGATACGCAGTATTTT. V gene TRBV4-1 combines with J gene TRBJ2-3, with TRBD2 identical over 8 bases. After removal of 0 bases from V and 4 bases from J, the junction contained 9 bases not matched to a gene. The germline gives CDR1 MGHRA, CDR2 YSYEKL. This CDR3 has 17 residues.

The chain employs TRBV27 and TRBJ2-3; 11 bases line up with TRBD2. From germline, CDR1 is MNHEY and CDR2 SMNVEV (reference sequence). V was clipped by 2 bases and J by 2 bases; unmatched bases: 9. CDR3 length equals 18 residues. The CDR3 region is CASSLSWGLADFTDTQYF. Here the CDR3 DNA reads TGTGCCAGCAGTTTAAGTTGGGGACTAGCGGATTTCACAGATACGCAGTATTTT.